This record looks at one T cell receptor beta chain sequence and its context. The sample comes from a study of identical twins. Germline values: CDR1 DFQATT, CDR2 SNEGSKA (reference sequence). V gave up 3 bases and J gave up 0 bases, with 15 bases separating them. The CDR3 extends over 16 amino acids. In TCRdb, the 5' RACE reads were re-called with MiXCR into one record per CDR3 protein. The repertoire includes around 670,000 distinct CDR3 sequences, 5.5% to 6.5% of them detected once, and roughly 1.8% sits in the top ten. This receptor was identified in a man aged 18 to 30 in good health. Specimen: naive T cells sorted from blood. The V gene is TRBV20-1, the J gene TRBJ1-5, with a tentative D call TRBD1 (5 bases). The CDR3 here is CSASTEGAGSNQPQHF. As DNA, the CDR3 is TGCAGTGCTAGTACGGAAGGGGCGGGTAGCAATCAGCCCCAGCATTTT.